This T cell receptor (beta chain) was observed in a study of blood T cell repertoires in COVID-19. Study-wide background: Whether acute or convalescent, the COVID-19 samples came from the United States, Italy and Spain. The analysed material was cDNA or gDNA that came from T cells, B-cell-depleted T cells, or PBMCs.

In the original workflow: Reference gene primers were amplified, and this amplification served to estimate nucleated cell counts. Repertoires were generated with immunoSEQ multiplex PCR, while TCRdb's copy carries only in-frame clones and drops some. V, J and clone size reflect that table, while D and trimming were determined from the DNA. The table records about 240,000 clones, 88% of them present only once. In germline, CDR1 is PRHDT, CDR2 FYEKMQ (reference sequence). V gave up 4 bases and J gave up 3 bases; unmatched junction bases: 6. The CDR3 totals 15 residues. The rearrangement uses TRBV13 and TRBJ2-1, with TRBD1 matching over 7 bases. The TCR sequence derives from a woman in her twenties or thirties with acute or convalescent COVID-19. Sequenced input: peripheral blood. Here the CDR3 reads CASSSVPGGYNEQFF. As DNA, the CDR3 is TGTGCCAGCAGCTCGGTCCCAGGGGGCTACAATGAGCAGTTCTTC.